This T cell receptor (beta chain) stems from a study of blood T cell repertoires in COVID-19. Study summary: Spain, Italy and the United States supplied samples that represented acute and convalescent COVID-19. The cDNA or gDNA used as material had been derived from T cells, B-cell-depleted T cells, or PBMCs.

Original data processing: Estimates of nucleated cell counts were drawn from the amplification of reference gene primers. Assay: immunoSEQ multiplex PCR; the TCRdb copy retains only in-frame clones and omits some. D and trimming were read from the DNA, whereas the V and J calls and clone size are those reported in that table. The profile covers more than 45,000 clones, with roughly nine tenths appearing a single time and 7.5% to 10% taken by the ten largest. The CDR3 loop spans 14 amino acids. V gave up 0 bases and J gave up 5 bases; unmatched junction bases: 3. CDR1 and CDR2 from the germline V gene are SGHDT and YYEEEE.

This chain links TRBV5-6 with TRBJ2-7; 9 bases are shared with TRBD1. Material for sequencing was peripheral blood. The sequence was collected from a human donor in a cohort sampled during active COVID-19. CDR3 bases: TGTGCCAGCAGCTTGGTGGACAGGGGCCACGAGCAGTACTTC. Translation: CASSLVDRGHEQYF.